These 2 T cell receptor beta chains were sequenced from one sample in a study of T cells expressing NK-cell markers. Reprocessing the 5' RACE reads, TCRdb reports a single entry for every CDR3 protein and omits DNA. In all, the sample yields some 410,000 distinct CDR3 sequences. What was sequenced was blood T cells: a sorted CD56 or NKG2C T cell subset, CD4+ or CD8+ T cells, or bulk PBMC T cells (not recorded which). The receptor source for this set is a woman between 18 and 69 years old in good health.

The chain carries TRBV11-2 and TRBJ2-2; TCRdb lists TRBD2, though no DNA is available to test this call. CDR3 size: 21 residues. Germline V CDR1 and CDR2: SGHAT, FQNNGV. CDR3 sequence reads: CASSPRPTSGRNLTSTGELFF.

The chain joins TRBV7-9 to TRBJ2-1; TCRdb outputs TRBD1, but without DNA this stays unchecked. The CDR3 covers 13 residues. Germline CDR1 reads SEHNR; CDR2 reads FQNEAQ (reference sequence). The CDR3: CASSLGDSNEQFF.